Shown below are 10 T cell receptor beta chains from a single sample sequenced in a study of blood T cell repertoires in COVID-19 (dated by TCRdb to the early 2020s). Receptor amplification or capture employed the immunoSEQ multiplex PCR assay. The table was pulled from immuneACCESS by TCRdb, which kept in-frame rearrangements only. Such tables lose some clones; where checked, under half of the loss comes from unresolved V genes, and the rest has no known cause. Here the sample has around 170,000 clones; under 85% occur a single time. Approximately 6.2% of the sample is in the top ten clones. The sample consisted of peripheral blood. Receptors were obtained from a woman aged 40 to 49 with acute or convalescent COVID-19.

This clone was observed a few times. This chain joins TRBV24-1 and TRBJ2-5, with 9 bases that match TRBD1. The CDR3 sequence is 15 residues long. Germline trimming cut 1 base from V and 5 bases from J; bases unmatched to any gene: 4. The germline V gene has CDR1 KGHDR and CDR2 SFDVKD. The DNA of the CDR3 is TGTGCCACCAGTGATTTAACAGGGGGCATGGAGACCCAGTACTTC. Its protein product is CATSDLTGGMETQYF.

V gene TRBV7-9 combines with J gene TRBJ1-2, with D hard to call. V was shortened by 1 base and J by 0 bases, with 6 bases between the two germline ends. CDR3 size: 14 residues. Germline values: CDR1 SEHNR, CDR2 FQNEAQ (reference sequence). DNA for the CDR3: TGTGCCAGCAGCTTAGGTCAGACTAACTATGGCTACACCTTC. As protein: CASSLGQTNYGYTF.

This clone was seen more than once but under ten times. Other DNA sequences in the same sample also yield this CDR3. This chain connects TRBV9 to TRBJ2-2, with 9 bases matching TRBD2. The CDR3 has 15 amino acids. The germline V gene encodes CDR1 SGDLS and CDR2 YYNGEE. J was trimmed by 9 bases and V by 4 bases; bases with no gene match: 10. This CDR3 is CASSPQAGGLRELFF. CDR3 nucleotide sequence: TGTGCCAGCAGCCCACAAGCGGGAGGACTACGGGAGCTGTTTTTT.

The chain couples TRBV2 to TRBJ1-6, with 9 bases identical to TRBD1. Germline trimming cut 6 bases from V and 7 bases from J; bases unmatched to any gene: 4. Per germline, CDR1 SNHLY and CDR2 FYNNEI. CDR3 size: 14 residues. CDR3 coding DNA: TGTGCCAGCAGCCAGACAGGGGGGAATTCACCCCTCCACTTT. Residues: CASSQTGGNSPLHF.

The chain couples TRBV28 to TRBJ2-3; D unresolved. The CDR3 has 11 residues. The germline V gene encodes CDR1 MDHEN and CDR2 SYDVKM. The CDR3 DNA follows: TGTGCTACCAGGTCAGCAGATACGCAGTATTTT. Translating it yields CATRSADTQYF.

The J gene is TRBJ2-2, the V gene TRBV3-1 (or the pseudogene TRBV3-2), with D perhaps TRBD2 (6 bases). Germline CDR1 and CDR2: LGHDT and YNNKEL (reference sequence). The V and J ends lost 0 bases and 7 bases respectively, with 15 bases between them. There are 16 residues in the CDR3. The CDR3 region has the DNA TGTGCCAGCAGCCAAGAGGGACCGAGGGGAGGCGGGGAGCTGTTTTTT. This encodes CASSQEGPRGGGELFF.

This sequence joins TRBV28 and TRBJ1-2; 7 nucleotides agree with TRBD1. Germline loops: CDR1 MDHEN, CDR2 SYDVKM. This CDR3 has 13 amino acids. V trimming: 3 bases; J trimming: 5 bases; junction bases outside the gene matches: 3. The CDR3 region has the DNA TGTGCCAGCAGTTTGGGACAGAAGTATGGCTACACCTTC. Its translation: CASSLGQKYGYTF.

The rearrangement links TRBV4-1 to TRBJ1-6; maybe TRBD1 (5 bases). This CDR3 contains 16 residues. Germline V gene lookup returns CDR1 MGHRA and CDR2 YSYEKL. V was cut by 1 base and J by 7 bases, with 14 bases left in between. The CDR3 sequence: CASSQVQGGTNSPLHF. In DNA form, the CDR3 reads TGCGCCAGCAGCCAAGTCCAGGGAGGTACAAATTCACCCCTCCACTTT.

This clone was seen more than once but under ten times. This chain connects TRBV6-5 to TRBJ1-5, with D possibly TRBD1 on 5 matching bases. CDR3 length: 15 amino acids. The ends were cut back, 0 bases at V and 6 bases at J, with 12 bases in the middle. Germline V CDR1 and CDR2: MNHEY, SVGAGI. CDR3 sequence: CASSYSWQGGQPQHF. In DNA, the CDR3 is TGTGCCAGCAGTTACTCGTGGCAGGGCGGTCAGCCCCAGCATTTT.

The chain is built from TRBV5-4 and TRBJ1-6, with 9 bases matching TRBD1. The V gene end was trimmed by 4 bases and the J gene end by 5 bases; junction bases not matched to a gene: 10. Germline V lookup: CDR1 SGHNT, CDR2 YYREEE (reference sequence). This CDR3 contains 17 residues. CDR3: CASSDPGQGYNNSPLHF. The CDR3 DNA reads as TGTGCCAGCAGCGATCCGGGACAGGGCTATAATAATTCACCCCTCCACTTT.